This is a list of T cell receptor beta chains from one sample in a study of blood T cell repertoires in COVID-19. TCRdb's copy holds only in-frame clones and misses some; the assay was immunoSEQ multiplex PCR. The sample gives roughly 140,000 clones, 84% of which show up once; roughly 5.5% is in the top ten. Sequenced material: PBMCs or T cells enriched from blood (not recorded which). The source is a woman in her forties or fifties who had been exposed to COVID-19. Both conserved end residues are part of each CDR3. Fields, in order: V gene, J gene, clone size, D gene, CDR3 protein, CDR3 DNA. The D gene is left open where the match is weak. The listing skips clone size in some rows; elsewhere it reads once, few, many or a size class.

TRBV10-3	TRBJ2-7	NA	TRBD1	CAISEGTGTGAYEQYF	TGTGCCATCAGTGAAGGGACCGGGACAGGAGCCTACGAGCAGTACTTC
TRBV10-1	TRBJ2-4	NA	NA	CASSDPRETKNIQYF	TGCGCCAGCAGTGATCCTCGGGAAACCAAAAACATTCAGTACTTC
TRBV5-6	TRBJ1-5	NA	TRBD1	CASSYRTGWDQPQHF	TGTGCCAGCAGTTATCGGACAGGGTGGGATCAGCCCCAGCATTTT
TRBV6-1	TRBJ2-2	NA	NA	CASSEGTPNTGELFF	TGTGCCAGCAGTGAGGGGACACCTAACACCGGGGAGCTGTTTTTT
TRBV10-1	TRBJ2-1	NA	TRBD2	CASSVRLAGYNEQFF	TGCGCCAGCAGTGTACGACTAGCGGGTTACAATGAGCAGTTCTTC
TRBV7-6	TRBJ2-1	NA	TRBD2	CASSAKRGGSYEQFF	TGTGCCAGCAGCGCCAAGCGGGGGGGCAGCTATGAGCAGTTCTTC
TRBV6-5	TRBJ2-7	NA	NA	CASTTGLSSYEQYF	TGTGCCAGCACTACAGGTTTAAGCTCCTACGAGCAGTACTTC
TRBV12-5	TRBJ2-1	NA	NA	CASGLVQGQFF	TGTGCTAGTGGTTTGGTTCAGGGGCAGTTCTTC
TRBV4-1	TRBJ2-1	NA	TRBD2	CASSPSGREGVEQFF	TGCGCCAGCAGCCCCTCAGGGCGGGAGGGCGTTGAGCAGTTCTTC
TRBV4-1	TRBJ2-5	NA	TRBD2	CASSQDVAGALQETQYF	TGCGCCAGCAGCCAAGATGTCGCGGGAGCCCTCCAAGAGACCCAGTACTTC
TRBV7-9	TRBJ2-7	few	NA	CASSQTVLSYEQYF	TGTGCCAGCAGCCAGACAGTCTTATCCTACGAGCAGTACTTC
TRBV7-2	TRBJ2-7	NA	TRBD2	CASSLVRLAGYEQYF	TGTGCCAGCAGCTTAGTTAGACTAGCAGGGTACGAGCAGTACTTC
TRBV11-2	TRBJ1-1	NA	NA	CASSLVVAGTEAFF	TGTGCCAGCAGCTTAGTGGTCGCAGGAACTGAAGCTTTCTTT
TRBV7-3	TRBJ2-2	NA	TRBD2	CASSPPGGGKGTGELFF	TGTGCCAGCAGCCCCCCCGGGGGGGGTAAAGGAACCGGGGAGCTGTTTTTT
TRBV27	TRBJ1-2	NA	TRBD1	CASSPDETGGYYGYTF	TGTGCCAGCAGCCCAGATGAGACAGGGGGTTACTATGGCTACACCTTC
TRBV7-7	TRBJ2-7	NA	TRBD1	CASSWTQGREQYF	TGTGCCAGCAGCTGGACACAGGGGCGCGAGCAGTACTTC
TRBV19	TRBJ2-2	few	TRBD1	CASSNLRGRRTGELFF	TGTGCCAGTAGTAACCTCAGGGGGCGAAGGACCGGGGAGCTGTTTTTT
TRBV19	TRBJ2-4	NA	TRBD2	CASSIGRLAGVRAKNIQYF	TGTGCCAGTAGTATAGGGCGACTAGCGGGGGTTCGAGCCAAAAACATTCAGTACTTC
TRBV5-8	TRBJ1-5	once	NA	CASTGGTYSNQPQHF	TGTGCCAGCACCGGAGGGACTTATAGCAATCAGCCCCAGCATTTT
TRBV4-1	TRBJ2-1	NA	NA	CASSGYSISYNEQFF	TGCGCCAGCAGCGGGTACAGCATCTCCTACAATGAGCAGTTCTTC
TRBV4-3	TRBJ2-1	NA	TRBD2	CASSPGGQTYNEQFF	TGCGCCAGCAGCCCGGGGGGGCAGACCTACAATGAGCAGTTCTTC
TRBV6-2/TRBV6-3	TRBJ2-7	NA	NA	CASSYSTRGGRHFFSYEQYF	TGTGCCAGCAGTTACTCGACTAGGGGCGGAAGGCATTTTTTCTCCTACGAGCAGTACTTC
TRBV7-9	TRBJ1-4	NA	NA	CASSLEGVEKLFF	TGTGCCAGCAGCTTAGAGGGGGTTGAAAAACTGTTTTTT
TRBV28	TRBJ1-4	NA	NA	CASSSSLARSEKLFF	TGTGCCAGCAGTTCCTCTTTAGCCCGAAGTGAAAAACTGTTTTTT
TRBV27	TRBJ2-1	NA	NA	CASSPVRDYNEQFF	TGTGCCAGCAGTCCCGTACGGGACTACAATGAGCAGTTCTTC
TRBV2	TRBJ1-4	NA	TRBD1	CASRGDRVNEKLFF	TGTGCCAGCAGGGGGGACAGGGTAAATGAAAAACTGTTTTTT
TRBV9	TRBJ2-7	NA	NA	CASSALSASYEQYF	TGTGCCAGCAGCGCCCTATCCGCCTCCTACGAGCAGTACTTC
TRBV11-2	TRBJ2-1	NA	NA	CASTLRGGSYNEQFF	TGTGCCAGCACCCTAAGGGGGGGCTCCTACAATGAGCAGTTCTTC
TRBV3-1/TRBV3-2	TRBJ2-2	NA	TRBD2	CASRERGNTGELFF	TGTGCCAGCCGGGAGCGGGGGAACACCGGGGAGCTGTTTTTT
TRBV19	TRBJ2-2	once	NA	CASSIEGIQASGELFF	TGTGCCAGTAGTATAGAGGGGATACAGGCCTCCGGGGAGCTGTTTTTT
TRBV5-1	TRBJ2-7	NA	TRBD1	CASSLEGQGARAGEQYF	TGCGCCAGCAGCTTGGAGGGACAGGGGGCGCGAGCCGGTGAGCAGTACTTC
TRBV7-9	TRBJ2-5	NA	TRBD1	CASSPRDRDQETQYF	TGTGCCAGCAGCCCCCGGGACAGGGACCAAGAGACCCAGTACTTC
TRBV7-2	TRBJ1-5	few	NA	CASRTRGDSNQPQHF	TGTGCCAGCAGAACGCGGGGGGATAGCAATCAGCCCCAGCATTTT
TRBV21-1	TRBJ1-3	NA	NA	CASPQGAPFSSGNTIYF	TGTGCCAGCCCACAGGGGGCGCCTTTCTCCTCTGGAAACACCATATATTTT
TRBV5-6	TRBJ1-2	NA	NA	CASSLGGEDYGYTF	TGTGCCAGCAGCTTGGGCGGTGAAGACTATGGCTACACCTTC
TRBV7-6	TRBJ1-2	few	TRBD1	CASSSTGGYGGYTF	TGTGCCAGCAGTTCGACAGGGGGCTATGGTGGCTACACCTTC
TRBV9	TRBJ2-5	NA	TRBD2	CASSVGGRARETQYF	TGTGCCAGCAGCGTAGGTGGGAGGGCCCGAGAGACCCAGTACTTC
TRBV7-3	TRBJ2-1	NA	TRBD1	CASSLPGQGRREQFF	TGTGCCAGCAGCTTACCGGGACAGGGGAGGCGTGAGCAGTTCTTC
TRBV6-4	TRBJ2-2	many	NA	CASSDSGGQSGELFF	TGTGCCAGCAGTGACTCCGGGGGGCAATCCGGGGAGCTGTTTTTT
TRBV7-9	TRBJ1-5	NA	NA	CASSEGGSQPQHF	TGTGCCAGCAGCGAGGGGGGGAGTCAGCCCCAGCATTTT
TRBV7-6	TRBJ2-7	NA	NA	CASSLAGADPSYEQYF	TGTGCCAGCAGCTTAGCGGGGGCGGACCCCTCCTACGAGCAGTACTTC
TRBV5-6	TRBJ2-3	NA	TRBD2	CASSPIGGGSRLTDTQYF	TGTGCCAGCAGCCCCATAGGCGGGGGGAGCCGTCTCACAGATACGCAGTATTTT
TRBV12-3/TRBV12-4	TRBJ2-7	NA	NA	CASSLEVPYEQYF	TGTGCCAGCAGTTTGGAGGTCCCCTACGAGCAGTACTTC
TRBV5-1	TRBJ1-1	NA	NA	CASSLYPGNTEAFF	TGCGCCAGCAGCTTGTATCCCGGGAACACTGAAGCTTTCTTT
TRBV11-2	TRBJ2-5	NA	TRBD2	CASGGVRETQYF	TGTGCCAGCGGGGGGGTGAGAGAGACCCAGTACTTC
TRBV5-4	TRBJ2-5	few	NA	CASSLSDQETQYF	TGTGCCAGCAGCTTGTCCGACCAAGAGACCCAGTACTTC
TRBV7-6	TRBJ1-5	NA	NA	CASSLGQFSNQPQHF	TGTGCCAGCAGCCTTGGACAGTTTAGCAATCAGCCCCAGCATTTT
TRBV27	TRBJ2-6	NA	TRBD1	CASSPRQGSSSGANVLTF	TGTGCCAGCAGTCCCCGACAGGGTAGCTCGTCTGGGGCCAACGTCCTGACTTTC
TRBV7-8	TRBJ2-7	NA	TRBD1	CASSLATGEFEQYF	TGTGCCAGCAGCTTAGCGACAGGGGAATTCGAGCAGTACTTC
TRBV24-1	TRBJ2-5	NA	TRBD2	CATSEGGSPGETQYF	TGTGCCACCAGTGAAGGCGGGAGCCCCGGGGAGACCCAGTACTTC
TRBV29-1	TRBJ1-4	NA	TRBD1	CSVEGQGGEKLFF	TGCAGCGTTGAGGGACAGGGTGGTGAAAAACTGTTTTTT
TRBV27	TRBJ1-4	once	TRBD1	CASSLSTGLGEKLFF	TGTGCCAGCAGTTTATCGACAGGGCTAGGGGAAAAACTGTTTTTT
TRBV13	TRBJ2-1	once	TRBD2	CASSLRRGSYNEQFF	TGTGCCAGCAGCTTAAGGCGGGGGAGCTACAATGAGCAGTTCTTC
TRBV7-2	TRBJ1-2	NA	NA	CASSLAQLGGTNYGYTF	TGTGCCAGCAGCTTAGCGCAGTTGGGAGGGACTAACTATGGCTACACCTTC
TRBV7-2	TRBJ1-2	once	NA	CASSFPGQFYGYTF	TGTGCCAGCAGCTTCCCTGGACAGTTCTATGGCTACACCTTC
TRBV4-3	TRBJ2-2	NA	NA	CASSPRVANTGELFF	TGCGCCAGCAGCCCCAGGGTCGCGAACACCGGGGAGCTGTTTTTT
TRBV4-2	TRBJ1-4	NA	TRBD1	CASSQDGRGREKLFF	TGTGCCAGCAGCCAAGATGGCAGGGGGCGGGAAAAACTGTTTTTT